There are many counts of the clone carrying this TCR beta chain. Regarding time point: sample taken at primary tumor resection. Researchers sequenced whole RNA taken from tumor, nontumor lung or frozen PBMC without sorting. Patients with untreated early-stage non-small cell lung cancer, numbering around 71, were the donors. Unique molecular identifiers, one per molecule, were present on every TCR cDNA molecule. TCRdb ran MiXCR on the 5' RACE reads and lists one entry per CDR3 protein. The data show 35,000 to 55,000 distinct CDR3 sequences, roughly 7.1% seen once. This sample is drawn from a study of spatial heterogeneity in lung cancer. The CDR3 runs 15 residues. Germline values: CDR1 MDHEN, CDR2 SYDVKM. V gave up 5 bases and J gave up 1 base, with 14 bases separating them.

The sequenced sample was PBMCs, obtained at surgery. This clonotype was sampled from a female donor with early-stage non-small cell lung cancer. The chain is built from TRBV28 and TRBJ1-2, with D unclear. This CDR3 reads CASSLDTPFNYGYTF. The CDR3 coding sequence is TGTGCCAGCAGTCTTGACACGCCATTTAACTATGGCTACACCTTC.